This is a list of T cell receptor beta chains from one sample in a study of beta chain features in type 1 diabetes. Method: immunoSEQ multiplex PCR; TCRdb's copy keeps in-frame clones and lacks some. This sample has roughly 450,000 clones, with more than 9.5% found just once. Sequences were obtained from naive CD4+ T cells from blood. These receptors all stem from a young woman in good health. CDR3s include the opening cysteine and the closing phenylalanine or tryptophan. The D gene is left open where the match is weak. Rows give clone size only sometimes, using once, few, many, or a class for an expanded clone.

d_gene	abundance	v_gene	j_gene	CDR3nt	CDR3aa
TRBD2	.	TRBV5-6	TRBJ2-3	TGTGCCAGCAGCTTCCGGACTAGCGGCACAGATACGCAGTATTTT	CASSFRTSGTDTQYF
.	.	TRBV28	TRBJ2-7	TGTGCCAGCAGTTCTAGCGGAGGGGGCTACTACGAGCAGTACTTC	CASSSSGGGYYEQYF
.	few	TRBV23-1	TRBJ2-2	TGCGCCAGCACTCAACCTGCCGGGCGGAACACCGGGGAGCTGTTTTTT	CASTQPAGRNTGELFF
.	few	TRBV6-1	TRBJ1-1	TGTGCCAGCATGAGGGCCTCCACTGAAGCTTTCTTT	CASMRASTEAFF
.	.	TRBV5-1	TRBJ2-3	TGCGCCAGCAGCTTGGATGTAGATACGCAGTATTTT	CASSLDVDTQYF
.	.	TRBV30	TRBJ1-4	TGTGCCTGGAGGGGAAGTGGCCAGGTTGGAAAACTGTTTTTT	CAWRGSGQVGKLFF
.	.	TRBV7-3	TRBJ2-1	TGTGCCAGCGGGGCGGAGCCCTACAATGAGCAGTTCTTC	CASGAEPYNEQFF
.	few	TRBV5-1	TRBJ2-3	TGCGCCAGCAGCTTGATCCAGGGCACAGATACGCAGTATTTT	CASSLIQGTDTQYF
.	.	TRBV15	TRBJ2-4	TGTGCCACCAGCAGAGATCCGGAGATATTAGCCAAAAACATTCAGTACTTC	CATSRDPEILAKNIQYF
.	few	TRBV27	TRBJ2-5	TGTGCCAGTGCGAGAGGGGGACTACAAGAGACCCAGTACTTC	CASARGGLQETQYF
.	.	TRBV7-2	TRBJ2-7	TGTGCCAGCAGCTCCTACGCCTACGAGCAGTACTTC	CASSSYAYEQYF
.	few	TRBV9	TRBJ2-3	TGTGCCAGCAGCGTAGGGGGAACAGATACGCAGTATTTT	CASSVGGTDTQYF
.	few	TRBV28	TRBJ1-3	TGTGCCAGCACTATGGGGGGAGGTTCTGGAAACACCATATATTTT	CASTMGGGSGNTIYF
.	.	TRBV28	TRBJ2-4	TGTGCCAGCAGCTCCCCCGGGACAGCCAAAAACATTCAGTACTTC	CASSSPGTAKNIQYF
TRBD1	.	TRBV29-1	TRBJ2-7	TGCAGCGTTGGGACAGGCGCGAGAGCGGAGCAGTACTTC	CSVGTGARAEQYF
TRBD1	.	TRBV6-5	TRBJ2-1	TGTGCCAGCAGCTTAGACAGGGGTTCCTACAATGAGCAGTTCTTC	CASSLDRGSYNEQFF
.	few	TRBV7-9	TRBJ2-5	TGTGCCAGCAGCGAAAAAATGGGAGGAGAACAAGAGACCCAGTACTTC	CASSEKMGGEQETQYF
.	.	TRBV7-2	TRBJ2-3	TGTGCCAGCAGCCCTCAAATGCGAAACATACGCACAGATACGCAGTATTTT	CASSPQMRNIRTDTQYF
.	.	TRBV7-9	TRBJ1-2	TGTGCCAGCAGCACCTCGGGAGGTGGCTATGGCTACACCTTC	CASSTSGGGYGYTF
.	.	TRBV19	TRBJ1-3	TGTGCCAGTATGCGTGGGGACTCTGGAAACACCATATATTTT	CASMRGDSGNTIYF
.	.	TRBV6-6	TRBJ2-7	TGTGCCAGCAGCTCGGGACCACTATCCTACGAGCAGTACTTC	CASSSGPLSYEQYF
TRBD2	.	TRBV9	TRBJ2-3	TGTGCCATCGGACTAGCGGGCACAGATACGCAGTATTTT	CAIGLAGTDTQYF
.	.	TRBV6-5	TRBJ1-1	TGTGCCAGCAGTTATGAGATGAACACTGAAGCTTTCTTT	CASSYEMNTEAFF
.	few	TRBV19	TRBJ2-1	TGTGCCAGTAGTATAGACAGGTTGAGCTACAATGAGCAGTTCTTC	CASSIDRLSYNEQFF
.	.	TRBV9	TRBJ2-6	TGTGCCAGCAGCGCATTAGGTGCTGGGGCCAACGTCCTGACTTTC	CASSALGAGANVLTF
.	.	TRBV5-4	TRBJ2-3	TGTGCCAGCAGCTTCAGGATTAGCACAGATACGCAGTATTTT	CASSFRISTDTQYF
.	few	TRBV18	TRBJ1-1	TGTGCCAGCTCACCAGACTCGGTGAACGGGGATTTCTTT	CASSPDSVNGDFF
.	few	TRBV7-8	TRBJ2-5	TGTGCCAGCAGCCCGAGTCGAGGGTCCCAAGAGACCCAGTACTTC	CASSPSRGSQETQYF
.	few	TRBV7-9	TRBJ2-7	TGTGCCAGCAGCTTCAGGGCTGGCTACGAGCAGTACTTC	CASSFRAGYEQYF
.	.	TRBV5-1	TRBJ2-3	TGCGCCAGCAGCCCTAGCACAGATACGCAGTATTTT	CASSPSTDTQYF
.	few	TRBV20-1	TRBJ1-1	TGCAGTGCCCGAAGGGGACCTGAAGCTTTCTTT	CSARRGPEAFF
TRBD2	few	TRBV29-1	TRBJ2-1	TGCAGCGTTGATCCCCTTACTAGCGCCTACAATGAGCAGTTCTTC	CSVDPLTSAYNEQFF
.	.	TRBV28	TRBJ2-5	TGTGCCAGCGGGAAAAGGGAAGGGACCCAGTACTTC	CASGKREGTQYF
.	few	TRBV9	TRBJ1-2	TGTGCCAGCAGCGGCGGGGGCAGGGTTGAGTATGGCTACACCTTC	CASSGGGRVEYGYTF
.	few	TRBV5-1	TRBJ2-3	TGCGCCAGCAGCTTGGCCCAGGGGCCAGATACGCAGTATTTT	CASSLAQGPDTQYF
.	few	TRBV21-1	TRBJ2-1	TGTGCCAGCAACCCCGGGACAGGGACGCTTGAGCAGTTCTTC	CASNPGTGTLEQFF